Following are 14 T cell receptor beta chains from one sample sequenced in a study of T cell responses to AZD1222 COVID-19 vaccine (TCRdb year 2021). The sample's time point label, decoded: baseline before first vaccination. The library was prepared using the immunoSEQ multiplex PCR assay. TCRdb carries this immuneACCESS record with in-frame sequences only. Its versions omit some clonotypes, under half of them owing to an unresolved V gene in the studies checked, with the rest unexplained. The sample yields 85,000 to 100,000 clones; 80% to 90% were counted once. The ten most abundant clones make up about 6% of the sample. Sequences were derived from peripheral blood, sampled on day 0 of AZD1222 vaccination. The receptors originated from an adult in good health.

As DNA, the CDR3 is TGCGCCAGCAGCTACGGACAGAATGAAAAACTGTTTTTT. It yields the protein CASSYGQNEKLFF. V is TRBV5-1 and J is TRBJ1-4, with a tentative D call TRBD1 (6 bases). CDR3 size: 13 residues. Trimming shortened V by 3 bases and J by 5 bases, and 8 bases separated the two germline ends. Germline values: CDR1 SGHRS, CDR2 YFSETQ.

V is TRBV2 and J is TRBJ1-1; unclear D gene. V dropped 6 bases and J dropped 0 bases, with 8 bases sitting between them. Germline V gene sequence: CDR1 SNHLY, CDR2 FYNNEI. The CDR3 has 13 amino acids. As DNA, the CDR3 is TGTGCCAGCAGGCAACAAGTGAACACTGAAGCTTTCTTT. Translated: CASRQQVNTEAFF.

The V call is TRBV25-1, the J call TRBJ2-5; D call uncertain. Trimming removed 0 bases at V and 0 bases at J, with 2 bases between. The germline V gene encodes CDR1 MGHDK and CDR2 SYGVNS. CDR3 size: 13 residues. CDR3 sequence reads: CASSEYNQETQYF. CDR3 in DNA: TGTGCCAGCAGTGAATATAACCAAGAGACCCAGTACTTC.

This chain uses TRBV24-1 with TRBJ2-5, with D perhaps TRBD1 (5 bases). With 3 bases removed from V and 5 bases from J, the gap between germline ends came to 15 bases. Germline V gene lookup returns CDR1 KGHDR and CDR2 SFDVKD. The CDR3 is 15 residues long. CDR3 region: CATSDGHRSLETQYF. The CDR3 DNA reads as TGTGCCACCAGTGATGGCCACAGGAGTTTGGAGACCCAGTACTTC.

The chain has TRBV27 and TRBJ1-2; 7 nucleotides align to TRBD1. The CDR3 totals 17 residues. V was clipped by 6 bases and J by 4 bases; unmatched bases: 17. Germline assignment: CDR1 MNHEY and CDR2 SMNVEV (reference sequence). This chain's CDR3 is CASSDTASGQAIYGYTF. The DNA of the CDR3 is TGTGCCAGCAGCGATACCGCCAGCGGACAGGCCATCTATGGCTACACCTTC.

The V gene is TRBV5-1, the J gene TRBJ2-3, with D tentatively TRBD1 or TRBD2 (5 bases each). Looked up from germline, CDR1 is SGHRS and CDR2 is YFSETQ. V lost 0 bases, J lost 6 bases, and 8 bases lay in between. The CDR3 runs to 13 residues. CDR3 sequence reads: CASSLGRDDTQYF. The CDR3 DNA sequence: TGCGCCAGCAGCTTGGGCAGGGACGATACGCAGTATTTT.

CDR3 DNA: TGTGCCAGCAGCGTAGGGGCTGGTTCTAGCACAGATACGCAGTATTTT. This sequence encodes CASSVGAGSSTDTQYF. This sequence joins TRBV9 and TRBJ2-3; no clear D gene. V lost 0 bases, J lost 0 bases, and 11 bases lay in between. This CDR3 spans 16 amino acids. CDR1 is SGDLS and CDR2 is YYNGEE in the germline V gene. The whole variable domain, remainder taken from reference TRBV9 and TRBJ2-3, is DSGVTQTPKHLITATGQRVTLRCSPRSGDLSVYWYQQSLDQGLQFLIQYYNGEERAKGNILERFSAQQFPDLHSELNLSSLELGDSALYFCASSVGAGSSTDTQYFGPGTRLTVL.

The count of this clone is one. The chain couples TRBV5-8 to TRBJ2-3, with 10 bases fitting TRBD2. Germline CDR1 and CDR2: SGHTS and YDEGEE. The CDR3 extends over 15 amino acids. V dropped 4 bases and J dropped 2; count of bases not matched to a gene: 4. The CDR3 sequence: CASSRAGGYTDTQYF. For the CDR3, the DNA is TGTGCCAGCAGCCGAGCGGGAGGGTACACAGATACGCAGTATTTT.

The chain combines TRBV19 with TRBJ1-2; a weak D match, TRBD1 (5 bases). Germline V gives CDR1 LNHDA, CDR2 SQIVND (reference sequence). CDR3 length: 15 amino acids. V was clipped by 0 bases and J by 3 bases, with 11 bases between them. In DNA form, the CDR3 reads TGTGCCAGTAGTATAGATCCTACAGGACACTATGGCTACACCTTC. Amino acids: CASSIDPTGHYGYTF. Full variable domain (missing parts from reference TRBV19 and TRBJ1-2): DGGITQSPKYLFRKEGQNVTLSCEQNLNHDAMYWYRQDPGQGLRLIYYSQIVNDFQKGDIAEGYSVSREKKESFPLTVTSAQKNPTAFYLCASSIDPTGHYGYTFGSGTRLTVV.

The chain employs TRBV4-1 and TRBJ2-5; D gene uncertain. The CDR3 length is 17 residues. With 0 bases removed from V and 6 bases from J, the gap between germline ends came to 20 bases. Germline assignment: CDR1 MGHRA and CDR2 YSYEKL. CDR3 loop: CASSQESPVAPRKTQYF. CDR3 in DNA: TGCGCCAGCAGCCAAGAAAGCCCGGTGGCTCCCAGGAAGACCCAGTACTTC.

CDR3 loop: CASSSGWGNEQYF. For the CDR3, the DNA is TGTGCCAGCAGCTCCGGGTGGGGCAACGAGCAGTACTTC. The chain is built from TRBV7-6 and TRBJ2-7; a possible D gene is TRBD1 (5 bases). The V and J ends lost 4 bases and 5 bases respectively, with 12 bases between them. Germline assignment: CDR1 SGHVS and CDR2 FNYEAQ. There are 13 residues in the CDR3.

This chain uses TRBV7-9 with TRBJ1-1, with TRBD1 as a possible D gene (6 bases). The CDR3 has 17 residues. Germline V lookup: CDR1 SEHNR, CDR2 FQNEAQ (reference sequence). V shed 5 bases and J shed 4 bases, with 23 bases lying between them. The CDR3: CASSLDSPLSIGTEAFF. CDR3 DNA sequence: TGTGCCAGCAGCCTGGACAGCCCGTTGTCGATAGGCACTGAAGCTTTCTTT.

The V call is TRBV7-9, the J call TRBJ1-4; TRBD1 matches 7 bases. With 1 base clipped from V and 8 bases from J, the junction kept 7 bases outside the gene matches. The CDR3 length is 15 residues. CDR1 is SEHNR, CDR2 FQNEAQ, per germline (reference sequence). The CDR3 sequence: CASSLVTGVGEKLFF. The CDR3 nucleotides read TGTGCCAGCAGCTTAGTTACAGGGGTTGGGGAAAAACTGTTTTTT. The full variable domain, rest sourced from reference TRBV7-9 and TRBJ1-4, is DTGVSQNPRHKITKRGQNVTFRCDPISEHNRLYWYRQTLGQGPEFLTYFQNEAQLEKSRLLSDRFSAERPKGSFSTLEIQRTEQGDSAMYLCASSLVTGVGEKLFFGSGTQLSVL.

This chain joins TRBV5-4 and TRBJ2-2; 8 nucleotides match TRBD2. Germline CDR1 reads SGHNT; CDR2 reads YYREEE (reference sequence). The junction had 10 bases not matched to a gene; V was cut back by 3 bases and J by 6 bases. This CDR3 has 16 residues. The CDR3 protein is CASSSLGGRRAGELFF. DNA of the CDR3: TGTGCCAGCAGCTCACTGGGCGGGAGGAGGGCCGGGGAGCTGTTTTTT.